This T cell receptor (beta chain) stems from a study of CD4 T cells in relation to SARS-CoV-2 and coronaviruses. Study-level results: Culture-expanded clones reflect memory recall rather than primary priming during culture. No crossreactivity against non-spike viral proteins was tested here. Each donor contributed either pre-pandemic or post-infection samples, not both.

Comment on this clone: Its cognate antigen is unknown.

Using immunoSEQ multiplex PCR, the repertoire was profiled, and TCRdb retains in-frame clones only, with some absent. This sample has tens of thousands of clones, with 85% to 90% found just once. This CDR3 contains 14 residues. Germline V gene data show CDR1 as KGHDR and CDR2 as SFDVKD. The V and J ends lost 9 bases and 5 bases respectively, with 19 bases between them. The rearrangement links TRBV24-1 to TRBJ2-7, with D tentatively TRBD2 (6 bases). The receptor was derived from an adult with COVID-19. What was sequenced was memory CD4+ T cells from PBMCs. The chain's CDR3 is CATADAGGGNEQYF. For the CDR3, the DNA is TGTGCCACCGCTGACGCCGGGGGAGGCAACGAGCAGTACTTC.